This T cell receptor (beta chain) emerged from a study of cytomegalovirus exposure and HLA in healthy donors. CDR1 and CDR2 from the germline V gene are SNHLY and FYNNEI. V gave up 4 bases and J gave up 9 bases; unmatched junction bases: 8. This CDR3 is 13 amino acids long. TCRdb's copy holds only in-frame clones and misses some; the assay was immunoSEQ multiplex PCR. The data contain about 200,000 clones, over 65% of them singletons. Sample: PBMCs. The source is a woman aged 18 to 35 in good health and CMV-seronegative. This chain uses TRBV2 with TRBJ1-2; 7 positions match TRBD1. The CDR3 DNA is TGTGCCAGCAGTGTCGACAGGGATAGTAGCTACACCTTC. The encoded protein is CASSVDRDSSYTF. The complete variable domain, with remaining parts taken from reference TRBV2 and TRBJ1-2, reads EPEVTQTPSHQVTQMGQEVILRCVPISNHLYFYWYRQILGQKVEFLVSFYNNEISEKSEIFDDQFSVERPDGSNFTLKIRSTKLEDSAMYFCASSVDRDSSYTFGSGTRLTVV.